This note documents a single T cell receptor beta chain sequence. What it binds is unknown. The data stem from a study of vaccination and CD4 T cells after COVID-19. Treatment reported: approximately 10-day PBMC culture with coronavirus spike peptide pools or control peptides (ViraFEST assay). Germline V gene sequence: CDR1 LNHNV, CDR2 YYDKDF (reference sequence). This CDR3 is built from 12 residues. Trimming pared 3 bases from V and 7 bases from J, leaving 4 bases between. Sequence data for DNA of cultured CD4+ T cells were generated by the Oncomine TCR Beta short-read assay. MiXCR was run by TCRdb on the PCR reads, yielding one entry per CDR3 protein. The table lists 15,000 to 20,000 distinct CDR3 sequences, around four fifths of them singletons.

This clonotype was obtained from a human donor who received a COVID-19 vaccine. Material: CD4+ T cells from blood, cultured in vitro, obtained after SARS-CoV-2 vaccination. The chain recombines TRBV15 with TRBJ1-6; D is unclear. CDR3 sequence reads: CATSSANSPLHF. CDR3 DNA: TGTGCCACCAGCAGTGCAAATTCACCCCTCCACTTT.